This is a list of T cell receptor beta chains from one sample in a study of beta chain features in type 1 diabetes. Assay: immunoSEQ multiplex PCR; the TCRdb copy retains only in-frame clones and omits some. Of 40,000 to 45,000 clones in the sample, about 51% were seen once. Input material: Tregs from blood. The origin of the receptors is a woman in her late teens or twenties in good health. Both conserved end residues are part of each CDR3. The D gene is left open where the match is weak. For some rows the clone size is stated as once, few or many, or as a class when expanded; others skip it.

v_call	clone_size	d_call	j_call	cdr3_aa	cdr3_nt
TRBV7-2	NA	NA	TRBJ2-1	CASSPGIEYNEQFF	TGTGCCAGCAGCCCGGGAATCGAATACAATGAGCAGTTCTTC
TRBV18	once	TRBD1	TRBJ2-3	CASSPLPQGPGTDTQYF	TGTGCCAGCTCACCACTCCCACAGGGGCCGGGTACAGATACGCAGTATTTT
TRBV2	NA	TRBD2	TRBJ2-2	CASRTSGSNTGELFF	TGTGCCAGCCGTACTAGCGGCTCAAACACCGGGGAGCTGTTTTTT
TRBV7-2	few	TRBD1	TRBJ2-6	CASSLAGTGSLGGANVLTF	TGTGCCAGCAGCTTAGCTGGGACAGGGTCCTTAGGTGGGGCCAACGTCCTGACTTTC
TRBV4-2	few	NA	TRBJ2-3	CASSQERQAGADTQYF	TGTGCCAGCAGCCAAGAAAGACAGGCCGGCGCAGATACGCAGTATTTT
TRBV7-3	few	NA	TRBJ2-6	CASTNPGQTSGANVLTF	TGTGCCAGCACTAACCCGGGACAAACTTCTGGGGCCAACGTCCTGACTTTC
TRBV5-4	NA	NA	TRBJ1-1	CASSLGLQGQNTEAFF	TGTGCCAGCAGCTTGGGTCTCCAGGGCCAGAACACTGAAGCTTTCTTT
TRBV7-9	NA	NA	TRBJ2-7	CASSLDAGFAYEQYF	TGTGCCAGCAGCTTAGATGCGGGGTTCGCCTACGAGCAGTACTTC
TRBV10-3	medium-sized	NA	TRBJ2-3	CAISPGSTDTQYF	TGTGCCATCTCTCCCGGGAGCACAGATACGCAGTATTTT
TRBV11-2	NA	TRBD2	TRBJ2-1	CASSLAPGLAYSYNEQFF	TGTGCCAGCAGCTTAGCTCCGGGACTAGCGTACTCCTACAATGAGCAGTTCTTC
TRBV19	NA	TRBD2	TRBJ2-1	CASRVSGAAYNEQFF	TGTGCCAGTAGGGTTAGCGGGGCCGCCTACAATGAGCAGTTCTTC
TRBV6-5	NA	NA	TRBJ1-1	CASSYVGRNTEAFF	TGTGCCAGCAGTTACGTGGGCCGAAACACTGAAGCTTTCTTT
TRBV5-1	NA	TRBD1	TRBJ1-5	CASSALGQANQPQHF	TGCGCCAGCAGTGCTCTGGGACAGGCAAATCAGCCCCAGCATTTT
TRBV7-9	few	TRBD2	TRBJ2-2	CASSPLVGREYTGELFF	TGTGCCAGCAGCCCCCTCGTGGGGCGGGAGTACACCGGGGAGCTGTTTTTT
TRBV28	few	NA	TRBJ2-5	CASGQFQYF	TGTGCCAGCGGACAGTTTCAGTACTTC
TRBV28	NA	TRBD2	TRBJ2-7	CASSLGLAREQYF	TGTGCCAGCAGTTTAGGACTAGCGAGAGAGCAGTACTTC
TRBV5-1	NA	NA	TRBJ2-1	CASSHFTDEQFF	TGCGCCAGCAGCCACTTTACCGATGAGCAGTTCTTC
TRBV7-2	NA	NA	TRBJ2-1	CASSPSVNLAWNEQFF	TGTGCCAGCAGCCCGTCCGTTAATCTAGCCTGGAATGAGCAGTTCTTC
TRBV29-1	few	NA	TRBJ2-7	CSVSTGNYEQYF	TGCAGCGTATCAACAGGGAACTACGAGCAGTACTTC
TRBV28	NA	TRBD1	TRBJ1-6	CASSLGQGARSPLHF	TGTGCCAGCAGTTTGGGGCAGGGGGCACGGTCACCCCTCCACTTT
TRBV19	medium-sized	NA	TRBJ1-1	CASRIPGEAFF	TGTGCCAGCCGTATTCCAGGGGAAGCTTTCTTT
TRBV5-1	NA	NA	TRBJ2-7	CASSEQGHEQYF	TGCGCCAGCAGCGAACAGGGCCACGAGCAGTACTTC
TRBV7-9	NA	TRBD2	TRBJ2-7	CASSPTSRYEQYF	TGTGCCAGCAGCCCGACTAGCAGGTACGAGCAGTACTTC
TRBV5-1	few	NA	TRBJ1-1	CASSLAATVNTEAFF	TGCGCCAGCAGCTTGGCGGCTACAGTGAACACTGAAGCTTTCTTT
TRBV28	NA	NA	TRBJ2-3	CASSRAGATTDTQYF	TGTGCCAGCAGCCGAGCGGGCGCGACCACAGATACGCAGTATTTT
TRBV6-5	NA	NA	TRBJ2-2	CASRKQGRVTGELFF	TGTGCCAGCAGGAAACAGGGTAGAGTGACCGGGGAGCTGTTTTTT
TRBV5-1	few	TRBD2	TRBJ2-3	CASSQPGTRDTDTQYF	TGCGCCAGCAGCCAACCCGGGACTAGAGACACAGATACGCAGTATTTT
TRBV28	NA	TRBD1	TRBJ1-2	CASSLPTRQGASNGYTF	TGTGCCAGCAGTCTCCCAACGAGACAGGGGGCGAGCAATGGCTACACCTTC
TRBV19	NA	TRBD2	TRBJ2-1	CASSRRRTSGMNEQFF	TGTGCCAGTAGTAGGAGAAGGACTAGCGGGATGAATGAGCAGTTCTTC
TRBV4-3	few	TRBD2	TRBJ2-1	CASSQVRLATYNEQFF	TGCGCCAGCAGCCAGGTTAGACTAGCCACTTACAATGAGCAGTTCTTC
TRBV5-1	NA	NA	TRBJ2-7	CASSSTGRWSDYEQYF	TGCGCCAGCAGCTCGACAGGGAGGTGGTCGGACTACGAGCAGTACTTC
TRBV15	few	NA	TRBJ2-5	CATSRDLWLRQETQYF	TGTGCCACCAGCAGAGATCTTTGGTTGCGGCAAGAGACCCAGTACTTC
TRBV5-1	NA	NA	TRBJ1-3	CASSPDGNSGNTIYF	TGCGCCAGCAGCCCGGACGGGAACTCTGGAAACACCATATATTTT
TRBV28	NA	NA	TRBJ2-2	CASSDSTGAGELFF	TGTGCCAGCAGTGATTCTACTGGAGCCGGGGAGCTGTTTTTT
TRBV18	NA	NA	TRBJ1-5	CASSPESASNQPQHF	TGTGCCAGCTCACCAGAGAGTGCTAGCAATCAGCCCCAGCATTTT
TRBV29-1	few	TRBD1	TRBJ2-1	CSVEDQGQRSYNEQFF	TGCAGCGTTGAAGATCAGGGACAGCGATCCTACAATGAGCAGTTCTTC
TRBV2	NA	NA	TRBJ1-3	CASSESVSGNTIYF	TGTGCCAGCAGTGAATCAGTATCTGGAAACACCATATATTTT
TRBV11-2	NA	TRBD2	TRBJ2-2	CASSFSGNAGELFF	TGTGCCAGCAGCTTTAGCGGGAACGCCGGGGAGCTGTTTTTT
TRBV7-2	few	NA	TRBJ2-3	CASSLDGAGTDTQYF	TGTGCCAGCAGCTTAGATGGTGCAGGCACAGATACGCAGTATTTT
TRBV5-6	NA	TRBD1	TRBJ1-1	CASSLGSRGQFAEAFF	TGTGCCAGCAGCTTGGGAAGCAGGGGGCAGTTCGCTGAAGCTTTCTTT